These 21 T cell receptor beta chains were sequenced from one sample in a study of human T cells and chemical hapten exposure. Each CDR3 protein is one row after TCRdb ran MiXCR on the RACE reads. In the table there are 75,000 to 90,000 distinct CDR3 sequences, 10% of which are singletons. Time point here: patch test 2, 6 weeks after DPC sensitization. Stated treatment: therapeutic diphenylcyclopropenone sensitization with weekly scalp DPC. Material: whole blood, obtained in connection with sensitization to the hapten diphenylcyclopropenone (DPC). The receptors were gathered from a woman in her forties or fifties with alopecia areata. Some clones in this sample may be carry-over from other donors' samples.

In this sample, this clonotype turned up a few times. This chain joins TRBV27 and TRBJ1-1; D is undetermined. The germline V and J ends were trimmed by 7 bases and 8 bases, with 14 bases remaining between them. This CDR3 contains 12 residues. Germline V gene data show CDR1 as MNHEY and CDR2 as SMNVEV (reference sequence). The CDR3 DNA reads TGTGCCAGCAATGACCATGGCCGAGAAGCTTTCTTT. Residues: CASNDHGREAFF.

This clonotype was detected ten times or more. The DNA of the CDR3 is TGCGCCAGCAGGGACAGAAATAATGAAAAACTGTTTTTT. Protein sequence: CASRDRNNEKLFF. This sequence joins TRBV4-3 and TRBJ1-4, with D possibly being TRBD1 (6 bases). Germline values: CDR1 LGHNA, CDR2 YSLEER. Trimming took 6 bases from V and 4 from J, leaving 9 bases between them. The CDR3 is 13 residues long.

This clonotype has just a few counts. The rearrangement links TRBV10-3 to TRBJ2-1; 16 nucleotides agree with TRBD2. The CDR3 is made up of 16 amino acids. With V trimmed by 3 bases and J by 8 bases, 4 bases remained unmatched. Looked up from germline, CDR1 is ENHRY and CDR2 is SYGVKD. The CDR3 coding sequence is TGTGCCATCAGTGACCCTGGGACTAGCGGGAGGGATGAGCAGTTCTTC. The encoded protein is CAISDPGTSGRDEQFF.

This clonotype has a count of ten or more. The rearrangement uses TRBV2 and TRBJ1-1, with D perhaps matching TRBD1 (6 bases). Trimming took 6 bases from V and 1 from J, leaving 15 bases between them. CDR1 and CDR2 from the germline V gene are SNHLY and FYNNEI. The CDR3 runs 15 residues. For the CDR3, the DNA is TGTGCCAGCAGGGAACAGGGTCCGGGGAACACTGAAGCTTTCTTT. Translated: CASREQGPGNTEAFF. Together with reference TRBV2 and TRBJ1-1, the CDR3 gives the full variable domain: EPEVTQTPSHQVTQMGQEVILRCVPISNHLYFYWYRQILGQKVEFLVSFYNNEISEKSEIFDDQFSVERPDGSNFTLKIRSTKLEDSAMYFCASREQGPGNTEAFFGQGTRLTVV.

This clonotype was seen more than once but under ten times. The chain employs TRBV7-6 and TRBJ2-5; 7 bases agree with TRBD1. V shed 1 base and J 10 bases; nucleotides not matched to a gene: 9. The CDR3 is 14 amino acids. Germline CDR1 and CDR2: SGHVS and FNYEAQ. The CDR3: CASSLEGRQGDQYF. CDR3 DNA sequence: TGTGCCAGCAGCTTAGAGGGGCGACAGGGCGACCAGTACTTC.

The chain combines TRBV9 with TRBJ2-2; 9 bases are shared with TRBD2. CDR1 SGDLS and CDR2 YYNGEE come from the germline V gene. V lost 6 bases, J lost 6 bases, and 9 bases stayed unmatched. The CDR3 has 15 amino acids. The chain's CDR3 is CASNPLAGNPGELFF. Here the CDR3 DNA reads TGTGCCAGCAACCCACTAGCGGGCAATCCCGGGGAGCTGTTTTTT.

This clonotype occurred many times. This chain uses TRBV3-1 with TRBJ2-7; D not certain. The CDR3 is 14 amino acids. From germline, CDR1 is LGHDT and CDR2 YNNKEL (reference sequence). Trimming stripped 0 bases from V and 3 bases from J, with 9 bases between. For the CDR3, the DNA is TGTGCCAGCAGCCAAGAAGCCCAAAACTACGAGCAGTACTTC. Its protein is CASSQEAQNYEQYF.

This clonotype was seen at least ten times. The V gene is TRBV5-4, the J gene TRBJ1-4; no reliable D call. V was cut by 4 bases and J by 5 bases, with 12 bases left in between. Germline-derived CDR1 and CDR2 are SGHNT and YYREEE (reference sequence). The CDR3 contains 14 residues. CDR3 sequence: CASSDGSENEKLFF. CDR3 nucleotide sequence: TGTGCCAGCAGCGACGGGTCGGAAAATGAAAAACTGTTTTTT.

This clonotype has ten or more counts. This chain connects TRBV2 to TRBJ2-1, with TRBD1 matching 9 bases. The CDR3 sequence is 15 residues long. Trimming removed 10 bases from V and 9 bases from J; junction bases left unmatched: 16. The germline V gene has CDR1 SNHLY and CDR2 FYNNEI. This CDR3 is CANRGRTTTRGEQFF. The CDR3 nucleotides read TGTGCCAACAGGGGGCGAACAACAACAAGGGGTGAGCAGTTCTTC.

This clonotype was counted at least ten times. This chain connects TRBV2 to TRBJ2-7; D unclear. The CDR3 length is 13 residues. V gave up 6 bases and J gave up 7 bases, with 16 bases separating them. Germline-derived CDR1 and CDR2 are SNHLY and FYNNEI. CDR3: CASRFQQTDEQYF. The CDR3 DNA sequence: TGTGCCAGCAGGTTCCAGCAGACGGATGAGCAGTACTTC.

This clonotype has a count of ten or more. This sequence joins TRBV7-2 and TRBJ2-1, with D uncertain. Trimming removed 4 bases from V and 4 bases from J, with 8 bases in between. From germline, CDR1 is SGHTA and CDR2 FQGNSA. CDR3 size: 13 residues. The CDR3: CASSYGRYNEQFF. CDR3 bases: TGTGCCAGCAGCTACGGTAGATACAATGAGCAGTTCTTC.

The gene calls are TRBV18 and TRBJ1-1; 9 nucleotides line up with TRBD1. The V segment lost 8 bases and the J segment 5 bases; nucleotides outside the gene matches: 12. The CDR3 loop spans 15 amino acids. Germline loops: CDR1 KGHSH, CDR2 LQKENI. The DNA of the CDR3 is TGTGCCAGCACCCTACGACAGGGGGAGAAGACTGAAGCTTTCTTT. This translates into CASTLRQGEKTEAFF.

This chain connects TRBV19 to TRBJ1-5; D possibly corresponds to TRBD1 (5 bases). The CDR3 sequence is 14 residues long. The V gene's germline CDR1 is LNHDA and CDR2 SQIVND (reference sequence). The V end was cut by 4 bases, the J end by 11 bases, with 18 bases between. The CDR3 loop is CASSNRFFSGTQHF. CDR3 nucleotides: TGTGCCAGTAGTAACAGGTTTTTTTCCGGGACCCAGCATTTT.

As for this clonotype: A much larger clonotype is one base distant, so this may be a read error. The CDR3 region is CASSLGHNEQFF. Here the CDR3 DNA reads TGTGCCAGCAGCTTAGGGCACAATGAGCAGTTCTTC. The V gene is TRBV11-2, the J gene TRBJ2-1; D gene unclear. Germline CDR1 reads SGHAT; CDR2 reads FQNNGV. CDR3 size: 12 residues. V was pared by 1 base and J by 5 bases, with 3 bases between.

This clonotype has at least ten counts. The V call is TRBV15, the J call TRBJ2-7, with D hard to call. Trimming removed 1 base from V and 6 bases from J, with 16 bases in between. Germline V gene sequence: CDR1 LNHNV, CDR2 YYDKDF (reference sequence). The CDR3 consists of 15 residues. CDR3 DNA: TGTGCCACCAGCAGAGGAGGTAGCTCTACTGTCGAGCAGTACTTC. Residues: CATSRGGSSTVEQYF.

This clonotype has ten or more counts. The V call is TRBV5-5, the J call TRBJ2-3, with D unresolved. From germline, CDR1 is SGHKS and CDR2 YYEKEE (reference sequence). V was shortened by 1 base and J by 9 bases, with 9 bases between the two germline ends. CDR3 size: 12 residues. Here the CDR3 DNA reads TGTGCCAGCAGCTTGAACAGCCAAACGCAGTATTTT. It yields the protein CASSLNSQTQYF.

This clonotype was seen a few times. The chain combines TRBV6-5 with TRBJ2-7; maybe TRBD1 (5 bases). This CDR3 has 15 amino acids. The V end lost 0 bases, the J end lost 3 bases, and 12 bases lay between the germline ends. Germline CDR1 MNHEY, CDR2 SVGAGI. The CDR3 is CASSYSRQGYYEQYF. DNA for the CDR3: TGTGCCAGCAGTTACTCGCGGCAGGGTTACTACGAGCAGTACTTC.

Notes on this clonotype: A read error may explain this, as a much larger clone is one base away. The J gene is TRBJ1-5, the V gene TRBV3-1, with TRBD1 identical over 10 bases. This CDR3 comprises 17 residues. V gave up 0 bases and J gave up 8 bases; unmatched junction bases: 10. Germline-derived CDR1 and CDR2 are LGHDT and YNNKEL (reference sequence). The CDR3 coding sequence is TGTGCCAGCAGCCAAGATGACCCTTTGGGACAGGGGAAGCCCCAGCATTTT. This encodes CASSQDDPLGQGKPQHF.

In its sample, this clonotype was seen a few times. This chain joins TRBV29-1 and TRBJ2-3, with D unclear. V was trimmed by 6 bases and J by 4 bases, leaving 5 bases between them. The germline V gene has CDR1 SQVTM and CDR2 ANQGSEA. The CDR3 contains 10 residues. The CDR3 here is CSVGPDTQYF. The CDR3 coding sequence is TGCAGCGTCGGACCAGATACGCAGTATTTT.

The chain uses TRBV28 and TRBJ1-6; D not resolved. V lost 3 bases and J lost 6, with 0 bases in between. The CDR3 has 11 residues. Germline V gene lookup returns CDR1 MDHEN and CDR2 SYDVKM. The CDR3 loop is CASSFNSPLHF. As DNA, the CDR3 is TGTGCCAGCAGTTTTAATTCACCCCTCCACTTT. Full variable domain (outside the CDR3, taken from reference TRBV28 and TRBJ1-6): DVKVTQSSRYLVKRTGEKVFLECVQDMDHENMFWYRQDPGLGLRLIYFSYDVKMKEKGDIPEGYSVSREKKERFSLILESASTNQTSMYLCASSFNSPLHFGNGTRLTVT.

At least ten counts were recorded for this clonotype. The chain uses TRBV18 and TRBJ2-7; D not certain. The CDR3 is 12 residues long. The germline V and J ends were trimmed by 8 bases and 7 bases, with 15 bases remaining between them. CDR1 KGHSH and CDR2 LQKENI come from the germline V gene. The CDR3 bases are TGTGCCAGCCGGAGTGGAGTAGGTGAGCAGTACTTC. Residues: CASRSGVGEQYF.